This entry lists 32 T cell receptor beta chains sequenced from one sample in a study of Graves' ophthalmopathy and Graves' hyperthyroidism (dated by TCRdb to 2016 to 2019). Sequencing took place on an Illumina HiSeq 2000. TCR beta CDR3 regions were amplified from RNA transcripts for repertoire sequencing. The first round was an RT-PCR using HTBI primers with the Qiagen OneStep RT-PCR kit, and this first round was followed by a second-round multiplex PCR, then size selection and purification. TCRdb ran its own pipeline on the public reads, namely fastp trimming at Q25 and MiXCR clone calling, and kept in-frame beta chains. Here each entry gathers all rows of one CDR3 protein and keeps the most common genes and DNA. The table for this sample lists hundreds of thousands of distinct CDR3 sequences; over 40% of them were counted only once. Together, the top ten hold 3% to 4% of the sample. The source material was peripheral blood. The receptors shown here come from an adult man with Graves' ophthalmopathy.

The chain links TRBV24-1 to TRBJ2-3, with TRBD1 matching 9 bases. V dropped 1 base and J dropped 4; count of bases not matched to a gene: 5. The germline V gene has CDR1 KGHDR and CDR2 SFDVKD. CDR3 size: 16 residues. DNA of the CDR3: TGTGCCACCAGTGATTTAAGCCGGACAGGGGCAGATACGCAGTATTTT. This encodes CATSDLSRTGADTQYF.

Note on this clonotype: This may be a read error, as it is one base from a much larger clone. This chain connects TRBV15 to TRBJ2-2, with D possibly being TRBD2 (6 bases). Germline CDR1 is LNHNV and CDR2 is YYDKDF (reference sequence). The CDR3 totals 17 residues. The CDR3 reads CATGSEPQNRGSRELFF. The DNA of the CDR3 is TGTGCCACCGGCAGCGAACCCCAGAACCGGGGGTCACGAGAGCTGTTTTTT.

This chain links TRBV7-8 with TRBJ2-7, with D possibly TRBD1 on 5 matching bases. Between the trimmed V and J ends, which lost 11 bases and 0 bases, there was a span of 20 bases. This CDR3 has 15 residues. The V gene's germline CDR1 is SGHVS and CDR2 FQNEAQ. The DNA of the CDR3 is TGTGCCTGGAGTGTAAAACAGGTACCCTCCTACGAGCAGTACTTC. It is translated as CAWSVKQVPSYEQYF.

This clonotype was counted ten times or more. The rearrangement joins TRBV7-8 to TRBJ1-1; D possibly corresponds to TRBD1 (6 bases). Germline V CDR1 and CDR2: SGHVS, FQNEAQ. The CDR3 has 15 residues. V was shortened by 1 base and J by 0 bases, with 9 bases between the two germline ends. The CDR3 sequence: CASSLVRDMNTEAFF. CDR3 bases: TGTGCCAGCAGCTTAGTAAGGGACATGAACACTGAAGCTTTCTTT.

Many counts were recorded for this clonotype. The CDR3 loop reads CASSEASYQITYEQYF. In DNA form, the CDR3 reads TGTGCCAGCAGTGAGGCGTCGTATCAAATAACCTACGAGCAGTACTTC. The chain recombines TRBV2 with TRBJ2-7; D uncertain. V was shortened by 3 bases and J by 2 bases, with 17 bases between the two germline ends. The CDR3 runs 16 residues. CDR1 is SNHLY and CDR2 is FYNNEI in the germline V gene.

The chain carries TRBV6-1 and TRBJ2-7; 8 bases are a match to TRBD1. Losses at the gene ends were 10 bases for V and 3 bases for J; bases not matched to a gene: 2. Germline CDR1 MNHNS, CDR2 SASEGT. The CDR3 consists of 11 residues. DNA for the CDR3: TGTGCCACTGGACAGGGCTACGAGCAGTACTTC. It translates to CATGQGYEQYF.

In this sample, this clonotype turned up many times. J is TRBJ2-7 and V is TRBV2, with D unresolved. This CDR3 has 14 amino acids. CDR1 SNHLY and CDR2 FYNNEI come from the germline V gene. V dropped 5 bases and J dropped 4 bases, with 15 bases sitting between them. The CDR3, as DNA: TGTGCCAGCAGTTCCAACTTTCTTGGATACGAGCAGTACTTC. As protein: CASSSNFLGYEQYF.

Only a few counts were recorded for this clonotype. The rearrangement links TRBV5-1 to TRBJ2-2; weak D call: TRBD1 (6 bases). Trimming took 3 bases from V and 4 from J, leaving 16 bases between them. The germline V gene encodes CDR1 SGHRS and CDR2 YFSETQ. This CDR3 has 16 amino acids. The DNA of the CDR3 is TGCGCCAGCAGCTCTAAGGGGGACATGGGCACCGGGGAGCTGTTTTTT. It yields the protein CASSSKGDMGTGELFF.

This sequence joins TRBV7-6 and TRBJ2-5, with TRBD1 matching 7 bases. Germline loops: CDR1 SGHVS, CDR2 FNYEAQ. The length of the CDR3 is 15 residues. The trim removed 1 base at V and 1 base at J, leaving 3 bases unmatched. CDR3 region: CASSLVRDSQETQYF. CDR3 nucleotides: TGTGCCAGCAGCTTAGTCCGGGACAGCCAAGAGACCCAGTACTTC.

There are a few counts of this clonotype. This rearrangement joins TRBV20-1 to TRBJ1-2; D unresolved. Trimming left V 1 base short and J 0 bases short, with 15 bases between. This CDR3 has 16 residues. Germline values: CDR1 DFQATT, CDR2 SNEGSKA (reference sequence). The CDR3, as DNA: TGCAGTGCTAGAGCATTGGAGACTTTGGCTAACTATGGCTACACCTTC. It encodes CSARALETLANYGYTF.

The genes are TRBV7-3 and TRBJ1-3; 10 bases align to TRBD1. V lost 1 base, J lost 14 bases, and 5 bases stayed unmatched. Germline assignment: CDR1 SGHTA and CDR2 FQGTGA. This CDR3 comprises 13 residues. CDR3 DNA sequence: TGTGCCAGCAGCTTAAGGGGACAGGGGTCTTTATATTTT. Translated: CASSLRGQGSLYF. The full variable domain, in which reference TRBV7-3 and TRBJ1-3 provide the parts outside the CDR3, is GAGVSQTPSNKVTEKGKYVELRCDPISGHTALYWYRQSLGQGPEFLIYFQGTGAADDSGLPNDRFFAVRPEGSVSTLKIQRTERGDSAVYLCASSLRGQGSLYFGEGSWLTVV.

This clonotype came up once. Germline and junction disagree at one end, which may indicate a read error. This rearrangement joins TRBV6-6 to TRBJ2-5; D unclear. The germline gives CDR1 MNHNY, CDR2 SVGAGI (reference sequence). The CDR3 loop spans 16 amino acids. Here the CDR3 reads CVSSYSIMDHQETQYF. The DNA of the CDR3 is TGTGTCAGCAGTTACTCGATTATGGACCACCAAGAGACCCAGTACTTC.

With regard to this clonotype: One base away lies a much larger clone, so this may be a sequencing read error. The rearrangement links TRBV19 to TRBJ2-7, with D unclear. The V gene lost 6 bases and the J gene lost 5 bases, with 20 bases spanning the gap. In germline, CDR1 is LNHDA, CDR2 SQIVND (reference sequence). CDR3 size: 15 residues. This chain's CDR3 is CASSALGQASDEQYF. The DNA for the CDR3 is TGTGCCAGTAGCGCCCTTGGGCAAGCCTCGGACGAGCAGTACTTC.

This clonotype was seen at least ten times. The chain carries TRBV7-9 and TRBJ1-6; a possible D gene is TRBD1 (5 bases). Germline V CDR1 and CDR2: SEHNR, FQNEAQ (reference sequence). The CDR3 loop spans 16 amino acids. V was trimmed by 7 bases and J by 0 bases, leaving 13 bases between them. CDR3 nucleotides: TGTGCCAGCAACGACGACAGTAGCTCCTATAATTCACCCCTCCACTTT. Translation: CASNDDSSSYNSPLHF.

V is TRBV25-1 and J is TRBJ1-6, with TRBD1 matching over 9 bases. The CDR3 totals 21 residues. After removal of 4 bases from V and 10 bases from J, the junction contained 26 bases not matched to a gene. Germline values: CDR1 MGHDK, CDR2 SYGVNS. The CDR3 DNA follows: TGTGCCAGCAGTGGCCCCTACAGGGGGCAGAACACCGGGGAGCTGGGGTCACCCCTCCACTTT. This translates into CASSGPYRGQNTGELGSPLHF.

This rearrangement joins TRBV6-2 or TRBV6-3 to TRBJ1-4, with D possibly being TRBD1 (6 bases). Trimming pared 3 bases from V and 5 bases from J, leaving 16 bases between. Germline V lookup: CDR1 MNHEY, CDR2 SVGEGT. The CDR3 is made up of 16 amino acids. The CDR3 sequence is CASSYIPGHQNEKLFF. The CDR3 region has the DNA TGTGCCAGCAGTTATATACCGGGACACCAGAATGAAAAACTGTTTTTT.

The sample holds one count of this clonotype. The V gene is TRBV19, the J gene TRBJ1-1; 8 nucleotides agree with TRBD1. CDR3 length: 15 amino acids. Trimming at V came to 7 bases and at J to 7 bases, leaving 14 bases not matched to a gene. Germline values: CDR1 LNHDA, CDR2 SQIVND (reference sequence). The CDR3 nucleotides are TGTGCCAGTACCGATGACAGGGGAGGAACTAATGAAGCTTTCTTT. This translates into CASTDDRGGTNEAFF.

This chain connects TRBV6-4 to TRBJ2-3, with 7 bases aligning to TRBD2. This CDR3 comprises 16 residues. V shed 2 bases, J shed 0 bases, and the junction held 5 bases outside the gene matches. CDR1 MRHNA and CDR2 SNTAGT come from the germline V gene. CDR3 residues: CASSDTGTTSTDTQYF. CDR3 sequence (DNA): TGTGCCAGCAGTGACACCGGGACTACTAGCACAGATACGCAGTATTTT.

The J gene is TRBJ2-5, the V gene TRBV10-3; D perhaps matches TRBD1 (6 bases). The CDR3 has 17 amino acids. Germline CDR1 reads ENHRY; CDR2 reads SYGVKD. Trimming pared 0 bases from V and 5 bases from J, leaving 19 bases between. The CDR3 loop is CAISESTGQGGDETQYF. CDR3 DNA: TGTGCCATCAGTGAGTCGACAGGACAAGGGGGAGACGAGACCCAGTACTTC.

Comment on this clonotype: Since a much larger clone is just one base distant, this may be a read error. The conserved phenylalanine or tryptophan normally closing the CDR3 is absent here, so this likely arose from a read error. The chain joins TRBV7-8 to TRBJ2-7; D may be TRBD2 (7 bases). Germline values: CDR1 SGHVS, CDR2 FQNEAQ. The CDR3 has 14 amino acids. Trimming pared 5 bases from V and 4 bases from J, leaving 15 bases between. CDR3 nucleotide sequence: TGTGCCAGCAGCCAAGATGCGGGGGCTTACGAGCAGTACCTC. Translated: CASSQDAGAYEQYL.

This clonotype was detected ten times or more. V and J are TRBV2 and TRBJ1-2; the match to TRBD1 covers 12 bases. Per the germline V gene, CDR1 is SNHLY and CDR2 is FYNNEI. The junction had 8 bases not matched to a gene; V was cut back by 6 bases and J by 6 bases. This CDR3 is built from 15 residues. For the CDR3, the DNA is TGTGCCAGCAGGCCTGTAGGGACAGGGGGCCATGGCTACACCTTC. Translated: CASRPVGTGGHGYTF.

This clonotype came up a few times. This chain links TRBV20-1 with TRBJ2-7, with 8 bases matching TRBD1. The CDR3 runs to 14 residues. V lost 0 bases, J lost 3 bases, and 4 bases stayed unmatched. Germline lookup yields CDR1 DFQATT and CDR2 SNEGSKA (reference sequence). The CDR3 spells CSARDGTGLYEQYF. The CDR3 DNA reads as TGCAGTGCTAGAGATGGGACAGGCCTCTACGAGCAGTACTTC.

The CDR3 loop is CAWSVGSLSYEQYF. The CDR3 bases are TGTGCCTGGAGTGTGGGGTCACTCTCCTACGAGCAGTACTTC. This chain connects TRBV19 to TRBJ2-7; no firm D call. Germline loops: CDR1 LNHDA, CDR2 SQIVND (reference sequence). Trimming removed 11 bases at V and 0 bases at J, with 17 bases between. This CDR3 contains 14 residues.

The CDR3 here is CASSKQGAYGYTF. Written as DNA, the CDR3 is TGTGCCAGCAGTAAACAGGGGGCGTATGGCTACACCTTC. The rearrangement uses TRBV6-6 and TRBJ1-2, with TRBD1 matching 9 bases. CDR1 MNHNY and CDR2 SVGAGI come from the germline V gene (reference sequence). The trim removed 5 bases at V and 5 bases at J, leaving 3 bases unmatched. This CDR3 is built from 13 residues.

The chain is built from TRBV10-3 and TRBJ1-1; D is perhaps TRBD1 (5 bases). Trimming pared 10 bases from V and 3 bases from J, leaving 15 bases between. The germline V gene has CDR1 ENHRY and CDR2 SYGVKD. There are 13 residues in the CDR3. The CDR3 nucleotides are TGTGCCAGCAAGCCTGGGGCCGACACTGAAGCTTTCTTT. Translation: CASKPGADTEAFF.

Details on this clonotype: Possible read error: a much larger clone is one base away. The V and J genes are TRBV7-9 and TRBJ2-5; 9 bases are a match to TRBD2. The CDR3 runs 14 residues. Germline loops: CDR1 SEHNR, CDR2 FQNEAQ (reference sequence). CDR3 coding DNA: TGCGCCAGCAGCTCAGCGGGGGGAGAAGGGACCCAGTACTTC. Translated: CASSSAGGEGTQYF.

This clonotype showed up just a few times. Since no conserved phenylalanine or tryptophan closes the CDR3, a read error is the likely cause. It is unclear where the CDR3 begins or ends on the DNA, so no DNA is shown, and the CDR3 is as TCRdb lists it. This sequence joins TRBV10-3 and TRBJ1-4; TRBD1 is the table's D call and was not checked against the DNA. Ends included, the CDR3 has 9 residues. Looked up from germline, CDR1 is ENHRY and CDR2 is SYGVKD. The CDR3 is CAISESYRG.

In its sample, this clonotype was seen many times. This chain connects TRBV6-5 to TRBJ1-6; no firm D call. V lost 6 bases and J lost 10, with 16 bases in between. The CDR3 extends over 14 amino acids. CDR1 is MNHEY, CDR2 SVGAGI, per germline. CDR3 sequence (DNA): TGTGCCAGCAGCTTGGACGGCTACTCATCACCCCTCCACTTT. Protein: CASSLDGYSSPLHF.

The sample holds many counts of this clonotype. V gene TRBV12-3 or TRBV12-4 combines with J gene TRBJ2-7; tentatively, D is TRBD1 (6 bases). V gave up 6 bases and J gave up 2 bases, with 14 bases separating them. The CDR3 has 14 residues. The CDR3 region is CASRDESGAYEQYF. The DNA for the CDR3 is TGTGCCAGCAGGGACGAGTCAGGGGCCTACGAGCAGTACTTC.

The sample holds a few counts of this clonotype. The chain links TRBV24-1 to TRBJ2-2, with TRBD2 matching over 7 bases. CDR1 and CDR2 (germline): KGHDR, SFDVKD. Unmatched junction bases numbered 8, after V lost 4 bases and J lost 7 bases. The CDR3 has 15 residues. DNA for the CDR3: TGTGCCACCAGTGACTTGAGCGGGAAGGGCGGGGAGCTGTTTTTT. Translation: CATSDLSGKGGELFF.

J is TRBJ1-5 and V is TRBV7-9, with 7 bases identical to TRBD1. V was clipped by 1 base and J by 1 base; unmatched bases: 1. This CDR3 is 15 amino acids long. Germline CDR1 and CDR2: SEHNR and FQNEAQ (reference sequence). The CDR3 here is CASSLGDRSNQPQHF. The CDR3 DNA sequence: TGTGCCAGCAGCTTAGGGGACAGAAGCAATCAGCCCCAGCATTTT.

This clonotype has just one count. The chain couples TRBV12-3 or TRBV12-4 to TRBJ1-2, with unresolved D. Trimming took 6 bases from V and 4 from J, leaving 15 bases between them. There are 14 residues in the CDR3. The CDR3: CASSPGGRLYGYTF. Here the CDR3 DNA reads TGTGCCAGCAGCCCCGGCGGAAGGCTCTATGGCTACACCTTC.